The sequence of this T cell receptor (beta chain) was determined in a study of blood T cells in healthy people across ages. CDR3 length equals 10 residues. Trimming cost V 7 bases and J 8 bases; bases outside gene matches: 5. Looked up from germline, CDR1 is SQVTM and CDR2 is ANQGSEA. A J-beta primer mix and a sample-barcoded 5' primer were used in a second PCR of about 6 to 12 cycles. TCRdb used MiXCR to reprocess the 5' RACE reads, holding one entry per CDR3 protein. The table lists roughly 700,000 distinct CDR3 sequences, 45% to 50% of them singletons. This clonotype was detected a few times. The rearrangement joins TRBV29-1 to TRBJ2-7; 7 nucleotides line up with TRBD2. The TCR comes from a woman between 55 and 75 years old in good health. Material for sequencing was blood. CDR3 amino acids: CSAREGKQYF. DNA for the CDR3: TGCAGCGCTAGGGAGGGAAAGCAGTACTTC.